This T cell receptor beta chain came from a study of sequential checkpoint blockade in melanoma. Profiling relied on immunoSEQ multiplex PCR, and the TCRdb table lists in-frame clones only, not all of them. The table lists more than 30,000 clones, roughly 32% of them singletons, with about 1.6% in the top ten. The treatment is: randomized to nivolumab then ipilimumab (arm A) or the reverse (arm B). This clone was detected a few times. V lost 5 bases and J 5 bases, leaving 18 bases between the germline ends. The CDR3 is made up of 15 amino acids. Germline lookup yields CDR1 MNHGY and CDR2 SAAAGT. This TCR was sampled from a human donor with melanoma. The J gene is TRBJ1-2, the V gene TRBV6-8; D remains unclear. Material: tumor tissue (inferred from file names), obtained from a patient given nivolumab and ipilimumab in sequence. The CDR3 DNA is TGTGCCAGCAGTCAGTCAGAACCCGCCCAATATGGCTACACCTTC. Translating gives CASSQSEPAQYGYTF.